The rows below give T cell receptor beta chains drawn from one sample of a study of T cell repertoires and HLA-DP antigens. Method: immunoSEQ multiplex PCR; TCRdb's copy keeps in-frame clones and lacks some. The sample shows 90,000 to 130,000 clones, 80% to 95% of them seen only once. No cognate antigen is known for these TCRs. The sample was CD4+ T cells from PBMCs. These receptors were obtained from a woman aged 18-30 years in good health and CMV-seronegative. Each CDR3 is given without its conserved first and last residue.

cdr3_length | j_call | v_call | cdr3_aa
14 | TRBJ2-1 | TRBV6-5 | ASSYSKLVEGHEQF
12 | TRBJ2-2 | TRBV25-1 | ASSEWGNTGELF
15 | TRBJ1-5 | TRBV11-2 | ASSLDSTGTSNQPQH
12 | TRBJ1-2 | TRBV6-5 | ASSLGHTNYGYT
14 | TRBJ2-5 | TRBV18 | ASSPPGQGAGETQY
8 | TRBJ1-1 | TRBV6-5 | ASMGTEAF
16 | TRBJ1-3 | TRBV5-5 | ASTKQGLHPISGNTIY
11 | TRBJ1-2 | TRBV27 | ASSPTGNYGYT
12 | TRBJ2-7 | TRBV6-1 | ASKEGPGGFEQY
14 | TRBJ1-3 | TRBV7-6 | ASSLNSPSSGNTIY
11 | TRBJ1-2 | TRBV4-1 | ASSPTGDYGYT
14 | TRBJ2-2 | TRBV9 | ASSVGLAVNTGELF
13 | TRBJ2-1 | TRBV6-1 | ASSDAPGGTGEQF
12 | TRBJ2-3 | TRBV7-3 | ASSMGQRTDTQY
13 | TRBJ1-6 | TRBV6-6 | ASIFNRVEASPLH
13 | TRBJ2-7 | TRBV6-5 | ASRPYAGPTYEQY
14 | TRBJ2-1 | TRBV7-3 | ASSLSESPLYNEQF
13 | TRBJ1-5 | TRBV19 | ASSNTDRGGQPQH
13 | TRBJ1-2 | TRBV9 | ASSSRGSSNYGYT
12 | TRBJ1-1 | TRBV29-1 | SVEVPARVTEAF
11 | TRBJ2-3 | TRBV28 | ASSSPGQGLQY
13 | TRBJ1-5 | TRBV28 | ASSLLGTGNQPQH
12 | TRBJ2-2 | TRBV29-1 | SVETQANTGELF
12 | TRBJ1-2 | TRBV6-5 | ASSYSPELSGYT
14 | TRBJ1-5 | TRBV11-2 | ASSLEGDPDHQPQH
13 | TRBJ1-2 | TRBV4-3 | ASSQKTGPNYGYT
13 | TRBJ1-2 | TRBV19 | ASRSRGREYYGYT
13 | TRBJ2-1 | TRBV7-3 | ASSYDRSSYNEQF
14 | TRBJ1-4 | TRBV19 | ASSEPRSRGSEKLF
17 | TRBJ1-2 | TRBV19 | ASSTYPDSGQGANYGYT
12 | TRBJ1-4 | TRBV25-1 | ASSEGSHEEKLF
15 | TRBJ2-1 | TRBV5-1 | ASSLTSGRVSPNEQF
13 | TRBJ1-5 | TRBV6-6 | ASHPGDVSNQPQH
9 | TRBJ2-3 | TRBV20-1 | SAEGSDTQY
12 | TRBJ1-2 | TRBV18 | ASSQGRGSYGYT
14 | TRBJ2-5 | TRBV21-1 | ASSVPGQGVGETQY
13 | TRBJ1-3 | TRBV7-8 | ASRGRTARGNTIY
22 | TRBJ2-1 | TRBV28 | AESPTRRAQVTKPSGRSYNEQF
13 | TRBJ2-7 | TRBV6-5 | ASSFRGPGNYEQY
13 | TRBJ1-2 | TRBV11-2 | ASSLTTGANYGYT
14 | TRBJ2-1 | TRBV6-6 | ASSYRPSSSYNEQF